Sequencing of this T cell receptor (beta chain) was carried out in a study of shared clonotypes between healthy human individuals. In germline, CDR1 is MDHEN, CDR2 SYDVKM. The CDR3 runs to 18 residues. Trimming took 3 bases from V and 2 from J, leaving 21 bases between them. Study donors comprised healthy, HIV-negative adults devoid of recent acute infection or vaccination. Study outcomes and limitations: Sharing across four donors was highest in naive CD4 (around 5%) and lowest in memory CD8 (around 0.4%).

This table comes from immunoSEQ multiplex PCR, and its TCRdb copy is limited to in-frame clones, with some not included. The sample includes about 1.5 million clones, approximately 97% of them seen just once. Notes on this clone: Its antigen is still unknown.

V is TRBV28 and J is TRBJ2-3; D ambiguous. The origin of this receptor is a man under 40 in good health. Sequencing used naive CD4+ T cells sorted from blood. As to subset: CD45RA+ positively selected. DNA of the CDR3: TGTGCCAGCAGTTTCTTTTCGCTGGATAGGCGGAACACAGATACGCAGTATTTT. This translates into CASSFFSLDRRNTDTQYF.